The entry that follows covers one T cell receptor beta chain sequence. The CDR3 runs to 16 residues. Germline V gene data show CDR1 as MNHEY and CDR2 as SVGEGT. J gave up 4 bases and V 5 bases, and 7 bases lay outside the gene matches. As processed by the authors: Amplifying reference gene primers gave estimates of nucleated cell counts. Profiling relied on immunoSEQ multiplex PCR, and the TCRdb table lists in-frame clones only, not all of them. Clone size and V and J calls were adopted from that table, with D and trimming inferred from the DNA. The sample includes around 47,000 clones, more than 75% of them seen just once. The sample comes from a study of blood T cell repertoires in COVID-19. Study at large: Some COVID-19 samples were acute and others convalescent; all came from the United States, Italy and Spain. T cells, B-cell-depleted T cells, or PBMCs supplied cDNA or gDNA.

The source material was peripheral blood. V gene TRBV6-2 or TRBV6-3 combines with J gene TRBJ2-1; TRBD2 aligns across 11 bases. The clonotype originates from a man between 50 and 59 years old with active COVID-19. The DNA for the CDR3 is TGTGCCAGCAGTCCGACTGGGACTAGCGGATACAATGAGCAGTTCTTC. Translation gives CASSPTGTSGYNEQFF.